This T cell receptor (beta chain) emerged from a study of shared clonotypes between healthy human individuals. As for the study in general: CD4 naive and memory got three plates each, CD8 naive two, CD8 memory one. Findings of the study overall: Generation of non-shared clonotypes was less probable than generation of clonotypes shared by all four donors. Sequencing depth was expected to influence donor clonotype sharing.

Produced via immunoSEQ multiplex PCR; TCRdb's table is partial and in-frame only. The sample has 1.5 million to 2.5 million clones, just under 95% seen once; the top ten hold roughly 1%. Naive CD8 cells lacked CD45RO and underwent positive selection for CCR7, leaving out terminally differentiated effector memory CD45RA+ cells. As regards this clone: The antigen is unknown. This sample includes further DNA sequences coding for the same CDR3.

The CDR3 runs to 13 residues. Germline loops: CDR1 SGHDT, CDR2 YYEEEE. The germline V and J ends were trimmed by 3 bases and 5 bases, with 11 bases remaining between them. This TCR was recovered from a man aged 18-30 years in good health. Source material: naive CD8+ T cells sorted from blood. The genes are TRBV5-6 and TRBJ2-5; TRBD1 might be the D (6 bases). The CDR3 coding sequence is TGTGCCAGCAGCTGGGGGCGCGGGGAGACCCAGTACTTC. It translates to CASSWGRGETQYF.